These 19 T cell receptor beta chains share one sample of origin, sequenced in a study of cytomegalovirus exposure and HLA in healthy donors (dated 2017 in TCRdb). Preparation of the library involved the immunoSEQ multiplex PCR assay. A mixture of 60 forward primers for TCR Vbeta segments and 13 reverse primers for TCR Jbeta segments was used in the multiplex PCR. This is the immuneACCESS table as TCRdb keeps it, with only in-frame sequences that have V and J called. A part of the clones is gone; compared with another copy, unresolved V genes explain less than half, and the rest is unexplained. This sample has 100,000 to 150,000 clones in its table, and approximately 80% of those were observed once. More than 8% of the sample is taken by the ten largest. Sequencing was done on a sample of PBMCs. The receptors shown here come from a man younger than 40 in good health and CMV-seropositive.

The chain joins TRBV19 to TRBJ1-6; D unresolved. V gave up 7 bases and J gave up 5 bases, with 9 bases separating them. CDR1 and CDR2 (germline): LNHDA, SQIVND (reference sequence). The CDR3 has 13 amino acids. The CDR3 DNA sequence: TGTGCCAGTACCCCGTCTCATAATTCACCCCTCCACTTT. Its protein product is CASTPSHNSPLHF.

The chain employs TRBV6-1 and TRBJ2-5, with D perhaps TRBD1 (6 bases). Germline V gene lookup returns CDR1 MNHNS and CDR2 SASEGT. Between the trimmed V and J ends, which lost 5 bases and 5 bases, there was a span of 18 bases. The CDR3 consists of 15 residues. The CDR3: CASSPQGTRGETQYF. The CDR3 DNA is TGTGCCAGCAGTCCTCAGGGGACCCGAGGGGAGACCCAGTACTTC.

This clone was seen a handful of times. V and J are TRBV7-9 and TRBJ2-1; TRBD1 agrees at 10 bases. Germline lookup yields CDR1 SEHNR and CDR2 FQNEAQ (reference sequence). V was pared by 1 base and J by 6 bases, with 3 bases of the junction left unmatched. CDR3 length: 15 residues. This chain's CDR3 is CASSLEGTGVNEQFF. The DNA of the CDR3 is TGTGCCAGCAGCTTAGAAGGGACAGGGGTCAATGAGCAGTTCTTC.

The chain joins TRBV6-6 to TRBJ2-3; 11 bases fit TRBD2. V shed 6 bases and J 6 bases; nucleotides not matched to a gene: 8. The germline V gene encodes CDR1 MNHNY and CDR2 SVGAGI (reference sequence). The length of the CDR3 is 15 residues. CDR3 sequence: CASSISGGAPDTQYF. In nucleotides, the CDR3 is TGTGCCAGCAGCATTAGCGGGGGGGCACCCGATACGCAGTATTTT.

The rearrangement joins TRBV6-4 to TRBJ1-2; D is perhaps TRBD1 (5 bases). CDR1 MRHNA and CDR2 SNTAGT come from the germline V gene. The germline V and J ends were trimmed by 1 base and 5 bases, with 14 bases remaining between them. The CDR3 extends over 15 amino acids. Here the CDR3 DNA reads TGTGCCAGCAGTGACTATCCCGGGGGTCTTTATGGCTACACCTTC. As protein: CASSDYPGGLYGYTF.

The CDR3 coding sequence is TGTGCCAGCAGCCCCGGGAGCACTGAAGCTTTCTTT. Translated: CASSPGSTEAFF. The V call is TRBV9, the J call TRBJ1-1; D is unclear. CDR3 length equals 12 residues. Trimming removed 4 bases at V and 4 bases at J, with 8 bases between. Germline values: CDR1 SGDLS, CDR2 YYNGEE.

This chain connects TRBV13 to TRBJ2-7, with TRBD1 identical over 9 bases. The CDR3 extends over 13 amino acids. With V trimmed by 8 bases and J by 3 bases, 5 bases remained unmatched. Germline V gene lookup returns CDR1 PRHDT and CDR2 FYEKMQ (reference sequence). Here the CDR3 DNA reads TGTGCCAGCGGCCAGACAGGGGGCTACGAGCAGTACTTC. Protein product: CASGQTGGYEQYF.

In nucleotides, the CDR3 is TGCGCCAGCAGCTTGGAGGGACAGGGGGAACCTTTCTTT. Protein: CASSLEGQGEPFF. The chain links TRBV5-1 to TRBJ1-1, with 11 bases aligning to TRBD1. CDR1 is SGHRS and CDR2 is YFSETQ in the germline V gene. V lost 0 bases and J lost 12; bases outside the gene matches: 4. The CDR3 contains 13 residues.

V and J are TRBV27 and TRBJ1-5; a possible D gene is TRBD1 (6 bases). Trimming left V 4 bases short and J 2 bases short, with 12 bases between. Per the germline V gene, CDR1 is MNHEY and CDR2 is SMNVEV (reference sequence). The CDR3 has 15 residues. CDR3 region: CASSSLGGGNQPQHF. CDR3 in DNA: TGTGCCAGCAGTTCTTTAGGGGGAGGCAATCAGCCCCAGCATTTT.

The CDR3 nucleotides are TGCGCCAGCAGCCCGGGACTAGCGGGGTCCTACGAGCAGTACTTC. As protein: CASSPGLAGSYEQYF. The J gene is TRBJ2-7, the V gene TRBV5-1, with 13 bases identical to TRBD2. The CDR3 sequence is 15 residues long. With 4 bases clipped from V and 1 base from J, the junction kept 2 bases outside the gene matches. Germline-derived CDR1 and CDR2 are SGHRS and YFSETQ.

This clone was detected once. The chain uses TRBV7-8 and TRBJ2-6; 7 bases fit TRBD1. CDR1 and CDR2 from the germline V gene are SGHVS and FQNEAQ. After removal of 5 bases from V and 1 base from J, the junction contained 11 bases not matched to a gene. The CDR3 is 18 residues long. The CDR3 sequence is CASSTPRDRLSGANVLTF. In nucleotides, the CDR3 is TGTGCCAGCAGCACCCCCCGGGACAGACTGTCTGGGGCCAACGTCCTGACTTTC.

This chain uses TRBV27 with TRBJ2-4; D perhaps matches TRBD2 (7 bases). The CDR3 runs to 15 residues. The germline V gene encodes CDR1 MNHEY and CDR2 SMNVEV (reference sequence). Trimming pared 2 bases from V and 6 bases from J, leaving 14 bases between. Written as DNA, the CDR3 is TGTGCCAGCAGTTTAAGGGGGGGGCCGGGAAACATTCAGTACTTC. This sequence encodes CASSLRGGPGNIQYF.

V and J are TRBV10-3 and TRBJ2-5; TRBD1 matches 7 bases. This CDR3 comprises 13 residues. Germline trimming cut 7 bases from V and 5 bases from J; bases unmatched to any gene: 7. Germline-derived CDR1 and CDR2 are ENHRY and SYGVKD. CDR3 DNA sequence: TGTGCCATCAATGCAGGGGGTGATGAGACCCAGTACTTC. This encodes CAINAGGDETQYF.

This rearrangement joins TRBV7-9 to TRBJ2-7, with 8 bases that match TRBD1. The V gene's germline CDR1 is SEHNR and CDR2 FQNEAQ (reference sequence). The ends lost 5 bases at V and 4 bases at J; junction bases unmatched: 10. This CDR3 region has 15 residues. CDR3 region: CASSPAGGYSYEQYF. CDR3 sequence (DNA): TGTGCCAGCAGCCCGGCAGGGGGCTACTCTTACGAGCAGTACTTC.

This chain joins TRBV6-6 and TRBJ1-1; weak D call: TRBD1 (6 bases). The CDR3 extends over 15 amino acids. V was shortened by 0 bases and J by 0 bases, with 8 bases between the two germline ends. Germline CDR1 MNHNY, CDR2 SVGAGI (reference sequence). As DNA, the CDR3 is TGTGCCAGCAGTTACTCCAGGGGAATGAACACTGAAGCTTTCTTT. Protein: CASSYSRGMNTEAFF.

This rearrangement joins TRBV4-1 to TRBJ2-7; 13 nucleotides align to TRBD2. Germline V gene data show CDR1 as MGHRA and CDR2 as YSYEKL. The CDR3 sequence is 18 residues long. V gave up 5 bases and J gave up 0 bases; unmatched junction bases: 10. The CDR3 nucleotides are TGCGCCAGCAGCGCGCGGACTAGCGGGGGAGCGAGCTCCTACGAGCAGTACTTC. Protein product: CASSARTSGGASSYEQYF.

The CDR3 coding sequence is TGTGCCAGCAGTGTCAGGGAAACTAATGAAAAACTGTTTTTT. Translating it yields CASSVRETNEKLFF. The chain couples TRBV25-1 to TRBJ1-4; TRBD1 is a possible D gene (5 bases). CDR3 length: 14 residues. Trimming removed 4 bases from V and 1 base from J, with 7 bases in between. The germline gives CDR1 MGHDK, CDR2 SYGVNS.

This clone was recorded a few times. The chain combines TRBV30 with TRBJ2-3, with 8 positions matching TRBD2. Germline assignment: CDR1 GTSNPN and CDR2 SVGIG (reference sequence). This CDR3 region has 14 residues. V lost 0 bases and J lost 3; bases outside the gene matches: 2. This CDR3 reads CAWSVGLATDTQYF. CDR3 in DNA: TGTGCCTGGAGTGTCGGACTAGCAACAGATACGCAGTATTTT.

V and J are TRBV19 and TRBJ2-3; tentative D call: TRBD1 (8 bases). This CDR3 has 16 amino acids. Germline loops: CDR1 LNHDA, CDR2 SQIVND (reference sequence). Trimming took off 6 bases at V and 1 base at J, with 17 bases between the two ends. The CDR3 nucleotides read TGTGCCAGTAGAAAGTGGGAGGGACAGGGCACAGATACGCAGTATTTT. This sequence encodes CASRKWEGQGTDTQYF. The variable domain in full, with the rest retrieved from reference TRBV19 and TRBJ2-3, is DGGITQSPKYLFRKEGQNVTLSCEQNLNHDAMYWYRQDPGQGLRLIYYSQIVNDFQKGDIAEGYSVSREKKESFPLTVTSAQKNPTAFYLCASRKWEGQGTDTQYFGPGTRLTVL.